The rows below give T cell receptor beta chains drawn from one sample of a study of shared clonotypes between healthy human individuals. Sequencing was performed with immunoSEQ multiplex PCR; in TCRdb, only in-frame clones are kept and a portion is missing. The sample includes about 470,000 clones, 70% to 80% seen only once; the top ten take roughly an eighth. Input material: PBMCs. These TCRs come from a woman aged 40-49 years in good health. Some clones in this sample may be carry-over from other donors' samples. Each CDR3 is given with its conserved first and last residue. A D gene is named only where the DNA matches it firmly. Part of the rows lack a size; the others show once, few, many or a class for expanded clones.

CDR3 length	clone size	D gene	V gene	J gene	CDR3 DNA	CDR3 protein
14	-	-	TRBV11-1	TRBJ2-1	TGTGCCAGCAGCTTTTCAGGGTCCTACAATGAGCAGTTCTTC	CASSFSGSYNEQFF
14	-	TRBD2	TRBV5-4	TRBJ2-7	TGTGCCAGCAGCTTGGGGGGACTAGCGCTCGAGCAGTACTTC	CASSLGGLALEQYF
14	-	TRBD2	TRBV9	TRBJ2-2	TGTGCCAGCAGCGTGGGAGGGGTTACCGGGGAGCTGTTTTTT	CASSVGGVTGELFF
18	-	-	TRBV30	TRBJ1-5	TGTGCCTGGAGTCGGGGACGGCTAGGATCGGATAGCAATCAGCCCCAGCATTTT	CAWSRGRLGSDSNQPQHF
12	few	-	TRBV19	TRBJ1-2	TGTGCCAGTAGTACCCGACAGGCCGGCTACACCTTC	CASSTRQAGYTF
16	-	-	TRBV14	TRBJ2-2	TGTGCCAGCAGCCCGTCGGGTCTCTTGAGCACCGGGGAGCTGTTTTTT	CASSPSGLLSTGELFF
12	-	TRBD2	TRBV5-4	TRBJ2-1	TGTGCCAGCGGGAGGGCCTACAATGAGCAGTTCTTC	CASGRAYNEQFF
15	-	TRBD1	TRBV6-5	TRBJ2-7	TGTGCCAGCAGCCCCGGCTGGGACAGGAATCGCGAGCAGTACTTC	CASSPGWDRNREQYF
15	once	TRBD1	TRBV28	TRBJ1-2	TGTGCCAGCAGTTCGTTGACGACAGGGAACTATGGCTACACCTTC	CASSSLTTGNYGYTF
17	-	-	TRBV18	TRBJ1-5	TGTGCCAGCTCTAGCCCACAGGGCACATATAGCAATCAGCCCCAGCATTTT	CASSSPQGTYSNQPQHF
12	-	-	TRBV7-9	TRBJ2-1	TGTGCCAGCAGCATAGCGGTTGGTGAGCAGTTCTTC	CASSIAVGEQFF
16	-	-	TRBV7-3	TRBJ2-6	TGTGCCAGCAGTCTAGGCCTCGCCTCTGGGGCCAACGTCCTGACTTTC	CASSLGLASGANVLTF
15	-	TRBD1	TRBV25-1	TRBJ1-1	TGTGCCACATCAAGGACAGGCGTCATGAACACTGAAGCTTTCTTT	CATSRTGVMNTEAFF
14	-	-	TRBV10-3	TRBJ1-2	TGTGCCATCAGTGAGTCTGGGCGGTCTGGCGGCTACACCTTC	CAISESGRSGGYTF
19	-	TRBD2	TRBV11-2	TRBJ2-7	TGTGCCAGCAGCTTAAGGTTCGGTGGTCGGGAGGGCCAAAGGGGAGAGCAGTACTTC	CASSLRFGGREGQRGEQYF
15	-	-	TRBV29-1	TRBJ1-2	TGCAGCGTCCTCCCGAGAGGGGAGGTGAGCTATGGCTACACCTTC	CSVLPRGEVSYGYTF
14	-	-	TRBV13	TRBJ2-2	TGTGCCAGCAGCTTAGGCAAGAACACCGGGGAGCTGTTTTTT	CASSLGKNTGELFF
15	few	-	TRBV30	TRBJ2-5	TGTGCCTGGAGTCCCGGTGGGAGGAACCAAGAGACCCAGTACTTC	CAWSPGGRNQETQYF
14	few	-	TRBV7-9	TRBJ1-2	TGTGCCAGCAGCTTAGACGGAGCTAACTATGGCTACACCTTC	CASSLDGANYGYTF
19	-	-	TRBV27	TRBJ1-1	TGTGCCAGCAGTCTCCTAGCTTTTTCGGGGACGGGGCTGAACACTGAAGCTTTCTTT	CASSLLAFSGTGLNTEAFF
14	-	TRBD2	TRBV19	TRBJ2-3	TGTGCCAGTAGGGGCGGGAGCGGGGCAGATACGCAGTATTTT	CASRGGSGADTQYF
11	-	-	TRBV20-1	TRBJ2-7	TGCAGTGCTAGGGGGGATATCGAGCAGTACTTC	CSARGDIEQYF
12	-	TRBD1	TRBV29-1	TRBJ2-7	TGCAGCGTGCGACAGGGTGGAGGCGAGCAGTACTTC	CSVRQGGGEQYF
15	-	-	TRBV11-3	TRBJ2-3	TGTGCCAGCAGCTTTGCCAGGGGACCCACAGATACGCAGTATTTT	CASSFARGPTDTQYF
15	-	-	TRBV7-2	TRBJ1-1	TGTGCCAGCAGCTTAGTCGCAGGGACTGGTTCTGAAGCTTTCTTT	CASSLVAGTGSEAFF
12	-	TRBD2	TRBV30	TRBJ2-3	TGTGCCTGGAACCTAGCGGGAGATACGCAGTATTTT	CAWNLAGDTQYF
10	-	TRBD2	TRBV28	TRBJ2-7	TGTGCCAGCAGCGGGACTAAGCAGTACTTC	CASSGTKQYF
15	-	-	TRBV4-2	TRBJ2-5	TGTGCCAGCAGCCAAGTGGTAGCGGCGCAAGAGACCCAGTACTTC	CASSQVVAAQETQYF
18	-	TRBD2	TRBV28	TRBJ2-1	TGTGCCAGCAGCCGGACAGGACTAGCGGAGAGCTCCTACAATGAGCAGTTCTTC	CASSRTGLAESSYNEQFF
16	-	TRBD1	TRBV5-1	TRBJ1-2	TGCGCCAGCAGCTTGTTTGAGCCCGGGACAGGCTATGGCTACACCTTC	CASSLFEPGTGYGYTF
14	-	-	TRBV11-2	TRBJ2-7	TGTGCCAGCAGCTCCCTCCGCCGTACCTACGAGCAGTACTTC	CASSSLRRTYEQYF
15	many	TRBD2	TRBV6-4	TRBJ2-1	TGTGCCAGCAGTTTGACTAGCGGGACCTACAATGAGCAGTTCTTC	CASSLTSGTYNEQFF
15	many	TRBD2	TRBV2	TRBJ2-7	TGTGCCAGCAGTGACGTCACTAGCGGCTCCTACGAGCAGTACTTC	CASSDVTSGSYEQYF
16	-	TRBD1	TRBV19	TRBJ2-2	TGTGCCAGTAGTATAGCGGGACAGGCGAACACCGGGGAGCTGTTTTTT	CASSIAGQANTGELFF
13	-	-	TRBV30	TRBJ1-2	TGTGCCTGGATTGGGAGTCCTAACTATGGCTACACCTTC	CAWIGSPNYGYTF
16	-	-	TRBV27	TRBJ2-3	TGTGCCAGCAGTTTATCCGGGGACACTAGCACAGATACGCAGTATTTT	CASSLSGDTSTDTQYF
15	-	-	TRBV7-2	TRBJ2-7	TGTGCCAGCAGCCCCCAATCGCGTACCTCCTACGAGCAGTACTTC	CASSPQSRTSYEQYF
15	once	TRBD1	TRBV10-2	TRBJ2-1	TGCGCCAGCAGTGAATGGGACAGGGGAAGGAATGAGCAGTTCTTC	CASSEWDRGRNEQFF
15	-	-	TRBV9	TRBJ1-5	TGTGCCAGCAGCGTAGCTGGTCAGGGCGGTCAGCCCCAGCATTTT	CASSVAGQGGQPQHF
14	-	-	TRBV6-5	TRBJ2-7	TGTGCCAGCAGTTACGGGGTAGGGGGTTACGAGCAGTACTTC	CASSYGVGGYEQYF
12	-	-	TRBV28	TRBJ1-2	TGTGCCAGCAAAGAGGTATTTTACGGCTACACCTTC	CASKEVFYGYTF
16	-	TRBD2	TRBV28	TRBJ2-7	TGTGCCAGCAAAAGCGGGGGAGGGGGGAGACTATACGAGCAGTACTTC	CASKSGGGGRLYEQYF
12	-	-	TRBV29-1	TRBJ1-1	TGCAGCGTTGACGCGGGTGGCGCTGAAGCTTTCTTT	CSVDAGGAEAFF
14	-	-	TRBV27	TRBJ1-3	TGTGCCAGCAGTTTGTCTGGCTCTGGAAACACCATATATTTT	CASSLSGSGNTIYF
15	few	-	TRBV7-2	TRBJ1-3	TGTGCCAGCAGCCCGACGGGGGGGCCAGGAAACACCATATATTTT	CASSPTGGPGNTIYF
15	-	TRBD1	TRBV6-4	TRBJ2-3	TGTGCCAGCAGTTCCGGGACAGAGGGGACAGATACGCAGTATTTT	CASSSGTEGTDTQYF
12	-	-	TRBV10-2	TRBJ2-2	TGCGCCAGCAGGGAGAACACCGGGGAGCTGTTTTTT	CASRENTGELFF
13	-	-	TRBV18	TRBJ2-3	TGTGCCAGCTCACCAGGACAAGAGGGTACGCAGTATTTT	CASSPGQEGTQYF
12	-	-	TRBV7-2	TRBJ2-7	TGTGCCAGCAGCGGAAGAGCCTACGAGCAGTACTTC	CASSGRAYEQYF
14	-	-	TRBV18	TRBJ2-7	TGTGCCAGCTCACCAAGGGACGGACCCTACGAGCAGTACTTC	CASSPRDGPYEQYF
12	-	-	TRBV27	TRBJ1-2	TGTGCCAGCAGATTCTTCAGGGCTGGCTACACCTTC	CASRFFRAGYTF